A selection of T cell receptor beta chains follows, all from one sample in a study of T cells in Graves' hyperthyroidism and ophthalmopathy. TCRdb fed the multiplex PCR reads into MiXCR, producing one record per CDR3 protein. The sample comprises roughly 250,000 distinct CDR3 sequences, approximately 16% of which are singletons, and 25% to 30% rests with the top ten. What was sequenced was blood. These receptors came from a woman aged 18-29 years with Graves' ophthalmopathy. The CDR3 runs from the conserved cysteine through the conserved F or W. The D gene is left open where the match is weak. Size tells how often a clone was seen (once, few, many) or the class of an expanded clone, and some rows leave it out.

V gene	J gene	D gene	CDR3 length	clone size	CDR3 DNA	CDR3 protein
TRBV6-1	TRBJ2-2	TRBD2	16	-	TGTGCCACCTCGTATTTAGCGGGAGTCAGATCCGGGGAGCTGTTTTTT	CATSYLAGVRSGELFF
TRBV2	TRBJ2-5	TRBD2	13	many	TGTGCCAGCAGCCGAACTAGCGAGCAGACCCAGTACTTC	CASSRTSEQTQYF
TRBV29-1	TRBJ2-1	TRBD2	18	many	TGCAGCGTCTGTTTGATCGGGACTAGCGGGAGCTCCTACAATGAGCAGTTCTTC	CSVCLIGTSGSSYNEQFF
TRBV5-6	TRBJ1-1	-	13	many	TGTGCCAGCAGCTTGGGGCGGGGGGCTGAAGCTTTCTTT	CASSLGRGAEAFF
TRBV10-2	TRBJ2-1	TRBD2	14	few	TGCGCCAGCAGCACTAGCGGGAGTGTCAATGAGCAGTTCTTC	CASSTSGSVNEQFF
TRBV7-2	TRBJ2-5	-	15	many	TGTGCCAGCAGCTTCGGAGCATACGGTGGAGAGACCCAGTACTTC	CASSFGAYGGETQYF
TRBV30	TRBJ2-1	TRBD2	16	few	TGTGCCTGGAGTGTATTAGCGGGGGGGTCCTACAATGAGCAGTTCTTC	CAWSVLAGGSYNEQFF
TRBV7-2	TRBJ2-1	-	11	many	TGTGCCAGCAGCCCACACAATGAGCAGTTCTTC	CASSPHNEQFF
TRBV29-1	TRBJ2-7	TRBD2	13	many	TGCAGCGCGAGACTAGCGGGGACCTACGAGCAGTACTTC	CSARLAGTYEQYF
TRBV27	TRBJ1-2	TRBD1	14	once	TGTGCCAGCAGGGGGGCGGCAGGGGGCTATGGCTACACCTTC	CASRGAAGGYGYTF
TRBV30	TRBJ1-4	TRBD1	15	-	TGTGCCTGGAGCGCCGGTCAGGGGGCTCGAGAAAAACTGTTTTTT	CAWSAGQGAREKLFF
TRBV19	TRBJ2-7	TRBD1	16	many	TGTGCCAGTAGCCTCTCTGGGACAGGGAGCTCCTACGAGCAGTACTTC	CASSLSGTGSSYEQYF
TRBV28	TRBJ1-6	-	14	many	TGTGCCAGCAGTCGGGTCAATCAGAATTCACCCCTCCACTTT	CASSRVNQNSPLHF
TRBV5-1	TRBJ2-2	-	13	many	TGCGCCAGCAGCTTGCTTCAAGCCGGGGAGCTGTTTTTT	CASSLLQAGELFF
TRBV7-9	TRBJ1-1	-	17	many	TGTGCCAGCAGCTTAGATCCCACATCGAGGGGGAACACTGAAGCTTTCTTT	CASSLDPTSRGNTEAFF
TRBV7-3	TRBJ2-3	-	16	many	TGTGCCAGCAGCTTAAGGGAGGCGGGCCGCACAGATACGCAGTATTTT	CASSLREAGRTDTQYF
TRBV5-1	TRBJ2-3	TRBD2	16	many	TGCGCCAGCAGCTTGGCCGGGACTAGCGGCACAGATACGCAGTATTTT	CASSLAGTSGTDTQYF
TRBV28	TRBJ2-1	TRBD1	16	many	TGTGCCAGCAGTTTATCGGGACAGACCCACTACAATGAGCAGTTCTTC	CASSLSGQTHYNEQFF
TRBV20-1	TRBJ1-1	-	12	-	TGCAGTGCTGGCGGCAGGCGGACTGAAGCTTTCTTT	CSAGGRRTEAFF
TRBV4-1	TRBJ2-1	TRBD2	14	many	TGCGCCAGCAGCCTAGCGGGGGTCATGGATGAGCAGTTCTTC	CASSLAGVMDEQFF
TRBV7-2	TRBJ2-7	TRBD2	17	-	TGTGCCAGCAGCCCTGGGACTAGCGGGAGGACCTACTACGAGCAGTACTTC	CASSPGTSGRTYYEQYF
TRBV4-1	TRBJ2-7	TRBD1	15	many	TGCGCCAGCAGCCAAGCCGGGACAGGGGGCGACGAGCAGTACTTC	CASSQAGTGGDEQYF
TRBV12-3/TRBV12-4	TRBJ2-7	-	15	many	TGTGCCAGCAGTTTACAGTTGGGAGGCGGCTACGAGCAGTACTTC	CASSLQLGGGYEQYF
TRBV6-1	TRBJ2-2	TRBD1	16	many	TGTGCCAGCTTTTTACCGGGACAGGCAATTTTCGGGGAGCTGTTTTTT	CASFLPGQAIFGELFF
TRBV20-1	TRBJ1-6	-	16	many	TGCAGTGCTAGAGGCTTGGACAGCTCCTATAATTCACCCCTCCACTTT	CSARGLDSSYNSPLHF
TRBV9	TRBJ2-7	-	15	many	TGTGCCAGCAGCAGCCGGGACGGAAGCTCCTACGAGCAGTACTTC	CASSSRDGSSYEQYF
TRBV3-1	TRBJ2-5	TRBD2	15	many	TGTGCCAGCAGCCTCAGACCTAGCGGGGGAGAGACCCAGTACTTC	CASSLRPSGGETQYF
TRBV28	TRBJ1-1	-	11	many	TGTGCCAGCCGTGTCGATACTGAAGCTTTCTTT	CASRVDTEAFF
TRBV5-1	TRBJ2-5	-	14	few	TGCGCCAGCAGCTCCATACAGGGAGGAGAGACCCAGTACTTC	CASSSIQGGETQYF
TRBV28	TRBJ1-5	-	16	many	TGTGCCAGCAGTTTACCAGAACCTTATAGCAATCAGCCCCAGCATTTT	CASSLPEPYSNQPQHF